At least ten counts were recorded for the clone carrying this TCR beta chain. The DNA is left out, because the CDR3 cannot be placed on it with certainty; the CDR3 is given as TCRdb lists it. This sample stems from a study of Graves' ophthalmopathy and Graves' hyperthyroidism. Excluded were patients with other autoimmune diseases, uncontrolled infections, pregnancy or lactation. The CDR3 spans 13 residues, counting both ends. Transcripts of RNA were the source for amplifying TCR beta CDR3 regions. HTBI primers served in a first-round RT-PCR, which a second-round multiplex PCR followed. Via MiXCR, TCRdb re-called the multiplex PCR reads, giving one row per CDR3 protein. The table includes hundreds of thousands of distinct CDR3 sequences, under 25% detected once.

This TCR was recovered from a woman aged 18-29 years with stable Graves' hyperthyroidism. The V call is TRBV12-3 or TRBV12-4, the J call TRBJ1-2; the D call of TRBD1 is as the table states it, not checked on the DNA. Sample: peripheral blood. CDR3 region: CASSFLAGDGYTF.